A single sample gave rise to the 6 T cell receptor beta chains below, sequenced in a study of T cell responses to AZD1222 COVID-19 vaccine. Assay used: immunoSEQ multiplex PCR; TCRdb lists only in-frame clones, some missing. The sample consists of 90,000 to 150,000 clones, 87% of them appearing once. The sequencing here drew on peripheral blood, taken 28 days after the second AZD1222 dose. The receptor set was obtained from an adult who received the AZD1222 COVID-19 vaccine.

The V gene is TRBV6-5, the J gene TRBJ2-7; D is possibly TRBD1 (5 bases). Germline V lookup: CDR1 MNHEY, CDR2 SVGAGI. V shed 4 bases and J shed 4 bases, with 20 bases lying between them. This CDR3 comprises 16 residues. In DNA form, the CDR3 reads TGTGCCAGCAGTTCCCTACTTGACAGTCAGAGATACGAGCAGTACTTC. This encodes CASSSLLDSQRYEQYF.

V usage is TRBV11-2 and J usage is TRBJ1-1; D might be TRBD1 (6 bases). CDR1 and CDR2 (germline): SGHAT, FQNNGV. This CDR3 is 10 amino acids long. The germline V and J ends were trimmed by 5 bases and 8 bases, with 6 bases remaining between them. CDR3 sequence: CASSGTEAFF. As DNA, the CDR3 is TGTGCCAGCAGCGGGACAGAAGCTTTCTTT.

The chain has TRBV6-2 or TRBV6-3 and TRBJ1-1, with D possibly TRBD1 on 6 matching bases. The CDR3 is 14 residues long. V was trimmed by 5 bases and J by 5 bases, leaving 15 bases between them. Germline values: CDR1 MNHEY, CDR2 SVGEGT. CDR3: CASSQRQGKTEAFF. The CDR3 DNA reads TGTGCCAGCAGTCAACGGCAGGGGAAAACTGAAGCTTTCTTT.

The CDR3 sequence: CASSMGANRPGELFF. The CDR3 nucleotides read TGTGCCAGTAGTATGGGGGCTAACAGGCCCGGGGAGCTGTTTTTT. The rearrangement joins TRBV19 to TRBJ2-2, with D possibly matching TRBD1 (6 bases). Trimming stripped 3 bases from V and 6 bases from J, with 14 bases between. CDR1 is LNHDA, CDR2 SQIVND, per germline (reference sequence). CDR3 size: 15 residues.

V usage is TRBV12-5 and J usage is TRBJ2-1; a possible D gene is TRBD1 (6 bases). The CDR3 consists of 12 residues. The V gene lost 6 bases and the J gene lost 8 bases, with 11 bases spanning the gap. Germline V lookup: CDR1 LGHNT, CDR2 FRNRAP. The CDR3 region has the DNA TGTGCTAGTGGCCGACAGGACCATGAGCAGTTCTTC. Its translation: CASGRQDHEQFF.

A single count supports this clone. This rearrangement joins TRBV11-3 to TRBJ2-3; 10 nucleotides match TRBD2. This CDR3 is built from 16 residues. Germline CDR1 reads SGHNT; CDR2 reads YENEEA. The junction had 5 bases not matched to a gene; V was cut back by 5 bases and J by 0 bases. In DNA, the CDR3 is TGTGCCAGCAGCCTGGGACTAGCGTCTAGCACAGATACGCAGTATTTT. Translating it yields CASSLGLASSTDTQYF.